Detailed here is one T cell receptor (beta chain). The antigen is unknown. The data are from a study of monozygotic twins with inflammatory bowel disease. Study conclusions and caveats: Telling different T cell subtypes apart from each other was not possible. People with IBD had fewer clonotypes in common with others than healthy twins did, especially with disease activity.

The CDR3 length is 20 residues. CDR1 DFQATT and CDR2 SNEGSKA come from the germline V gene (reference sequence). From the 5' RACE reads, TCRdb lists one entry per CDR3 protein and no DNA. The listing contains 400,000 or so distinct CDR3 sequences. Input material: blood. The chain couples TRBV20-1 to TRBJ2-1; the TCRdb D gene call, TRBD2, has no DNA to confirm it. The sequence derives from a human donor with ulcerative colitis or Crohn's disease, or a healthy co-twin of an affected twin (not recorded which). The CDR3 sequence is CSARVSPGLAGVHSYNEQFF.